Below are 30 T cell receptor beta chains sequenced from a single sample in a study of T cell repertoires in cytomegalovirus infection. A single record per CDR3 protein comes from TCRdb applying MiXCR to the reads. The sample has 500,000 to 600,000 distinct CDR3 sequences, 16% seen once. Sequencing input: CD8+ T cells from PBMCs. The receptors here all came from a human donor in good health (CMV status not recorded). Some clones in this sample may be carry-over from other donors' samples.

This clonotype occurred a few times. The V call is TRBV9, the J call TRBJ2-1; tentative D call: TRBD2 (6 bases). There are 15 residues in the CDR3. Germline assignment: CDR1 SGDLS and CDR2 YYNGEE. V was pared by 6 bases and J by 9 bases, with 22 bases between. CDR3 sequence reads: CASTSAGGARREQFF. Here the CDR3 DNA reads TGTGCCAGCACCTCGGCCGGAGGGGCCAGACGTGAGCAGTTCTTC.

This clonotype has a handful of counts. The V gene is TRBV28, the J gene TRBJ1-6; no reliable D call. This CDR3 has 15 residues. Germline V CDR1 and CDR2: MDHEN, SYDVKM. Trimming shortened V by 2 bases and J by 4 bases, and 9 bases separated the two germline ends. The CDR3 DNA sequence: TGTGCCAGCAGTTTACAACCGCCGTATAATTCACCCCTCCACTTT. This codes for CASSLQPPYNSPLHF.

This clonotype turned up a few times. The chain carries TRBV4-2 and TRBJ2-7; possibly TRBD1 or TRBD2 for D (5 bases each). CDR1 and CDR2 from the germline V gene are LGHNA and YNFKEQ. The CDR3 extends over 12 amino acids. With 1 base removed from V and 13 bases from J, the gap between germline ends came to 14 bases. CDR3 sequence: CASSQVGVGPYF. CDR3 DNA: TGTGCCAGCAGCCAAGTTGGGGTGGGACCCTACTTC.

The CDR3, as DNA: TGTGCCAGCAGTGGACCATGGGAGGGGATGTCCAATGAGCAGTTCTTC. This sequence encodes CASSGPWEGMSNEQFF. The chain carries TRBV6-5 and TRBJ2-1, with 7 bases aligning to TRBD2. The CDR3 loop spans 16 amino acids. Germline loops: CDR1 MNHEY, CDR2 SVGAGI. V gave up 5 bases and J gave up 6 bases; unmatched junction bases: 13.

CDR3 nucleotides: TGTGCCAGCAGCCAAGTTGATCCTCTAGCGGGGAGCGAGCAGTACTTC. It specifies CASSQVDPLAGSEQYF. The genes are TRBV4-2 and TRBJ2-7; TRBD2 agrees at 9 bases. V lost 1 base, J lost 6 bases, and 10 bases stayed unmatched. Germline assignment: CDR1 LGHNA and CDR2 YNFKEQ. CDR3 length: 16 amino acids.

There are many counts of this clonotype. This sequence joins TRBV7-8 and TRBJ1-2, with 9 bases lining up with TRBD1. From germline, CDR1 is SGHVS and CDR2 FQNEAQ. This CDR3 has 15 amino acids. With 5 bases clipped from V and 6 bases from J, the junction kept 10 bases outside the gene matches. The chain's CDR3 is CASSLKTGGENGYTF. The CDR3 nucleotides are TGTGCCAGCAGCCTTAAAACAGGGGGCGAAAATGGCTACACCTTC.

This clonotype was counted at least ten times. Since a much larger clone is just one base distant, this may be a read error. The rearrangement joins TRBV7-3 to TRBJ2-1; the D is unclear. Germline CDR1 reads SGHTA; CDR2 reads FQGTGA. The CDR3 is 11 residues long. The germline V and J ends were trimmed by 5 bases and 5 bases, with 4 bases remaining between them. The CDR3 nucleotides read TGTGCCAGCAGCGCTAACAATGAGCAGTTCTTC. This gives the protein CASSANNEQFF.

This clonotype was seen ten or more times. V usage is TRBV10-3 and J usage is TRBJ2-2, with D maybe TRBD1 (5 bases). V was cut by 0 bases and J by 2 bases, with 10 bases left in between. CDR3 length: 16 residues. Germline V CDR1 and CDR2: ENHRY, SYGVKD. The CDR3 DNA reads TGTGCCATCAGTGAGTCAGCAGGGTTCAACACCGGGGAGCTGTTTTTT. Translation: CAISESAGFNTGELFF.

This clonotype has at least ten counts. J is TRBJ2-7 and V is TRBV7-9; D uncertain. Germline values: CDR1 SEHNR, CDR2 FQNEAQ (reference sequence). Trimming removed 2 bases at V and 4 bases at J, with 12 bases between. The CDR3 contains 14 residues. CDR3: CASSLSEKPYEQYF. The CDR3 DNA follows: TGTGCCAGCAGCTTAAGTGAGAAACCTTACGAGCAGTACTTC.

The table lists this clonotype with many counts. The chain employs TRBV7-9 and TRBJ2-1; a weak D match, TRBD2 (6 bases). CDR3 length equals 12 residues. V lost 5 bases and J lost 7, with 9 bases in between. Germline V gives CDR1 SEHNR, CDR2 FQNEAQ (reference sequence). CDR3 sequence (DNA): TGTGCCAGCAGCCGACTAGTAAATGAGCAGTTCTTC. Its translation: CASSRLVNEQFF.

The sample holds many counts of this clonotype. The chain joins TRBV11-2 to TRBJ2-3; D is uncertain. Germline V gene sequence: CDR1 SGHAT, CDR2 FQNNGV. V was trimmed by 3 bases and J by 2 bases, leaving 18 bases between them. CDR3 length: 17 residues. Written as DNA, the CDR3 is TGTGCCAGCAGCTTCATGGACCATGTGGTGGACACAGATACGCAGTATTTT. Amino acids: CASSFMDHVVDTDTQYF.

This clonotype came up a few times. The DNA for the CDR3 is TGTGCCAGCAGTCTCATTTTAGCGGGATTAGGAGATACGCAGTATTTT. Translating gives CASSLILAGLGDTQYF. The chain couples TRBV28 to TRBJ2-3, with 8 bases lining up with TRBD2. Germline CDR1 is MDHEN and CDR2 is SYDVKM. The CDR3 has 16 amino acids. The V and J ends lost 5 bases and 5 bases, in that order; junction bases with no gene match: 12.

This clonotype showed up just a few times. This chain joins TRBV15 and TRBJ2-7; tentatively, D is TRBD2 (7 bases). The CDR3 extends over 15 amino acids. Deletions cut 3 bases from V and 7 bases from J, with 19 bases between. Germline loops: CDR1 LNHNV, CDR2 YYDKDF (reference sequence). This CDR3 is CATSRSGLGGGEQYF. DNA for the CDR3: TGTGCCACCAGCAGGAGCGGACTAGGAGGGGGAGAGCAGTACTTC.

The CDR3 nucleotides read TGTGCCAGCAGCTGGGGGAAAGAGACCCAGTACTTC. It yields the protein CASSWGKETQYF. The V and J genes are TRBV5-6 and TRBJ2-5, with D possibly called TRBD1 or TRBD2 (5 bases each). The CDR3 is 12 amino acids. Germline V gene data show CDR1 as SGHDT and CDR2 as YYEEEE. V shed 3 bases and J shed 3 bases, with 6 bases lying between them. Variable domain in full (rest from reference TRBV5-6 and TRBJ2-5): DAGVTQSPTHLIKTRGQQVTLRCSPKSGHDTVSWYQQALGQGPQFIFQYYEEEERQRGNFPDRFSGHQFPNYSSELNVNALLLGDSALYLCASSWGKETQYFGPGTRLLVL.

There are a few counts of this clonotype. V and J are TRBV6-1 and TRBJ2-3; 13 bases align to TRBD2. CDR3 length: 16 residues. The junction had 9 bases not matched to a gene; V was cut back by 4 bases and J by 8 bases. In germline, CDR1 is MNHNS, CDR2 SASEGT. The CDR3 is CASSAHRTSGSSTQYF. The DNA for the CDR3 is TGTGCCAGCAGTGCCCACCGGACTAGCGGGAGTAGTACGCAGTATTTT.

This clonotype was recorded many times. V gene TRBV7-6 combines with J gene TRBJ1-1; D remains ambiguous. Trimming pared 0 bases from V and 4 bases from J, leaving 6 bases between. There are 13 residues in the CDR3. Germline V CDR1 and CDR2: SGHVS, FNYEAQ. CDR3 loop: CASSLAKSTEAFF. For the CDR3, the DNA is TGTGCCAGCAGCTTAGCCAAGAGCACTGAAGCTTTCTTT. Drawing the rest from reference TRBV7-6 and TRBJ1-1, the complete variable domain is GAGVSQSPRYKVTKRGQDVALRCDPISGHVSLYWYRQALGQGPEFLTYFNYEAQQDKSGLPNDRFSAERPEGSISTLTIQRTEQRDSAMYRCASSLAKSTEAFFGQGTRLTVV.

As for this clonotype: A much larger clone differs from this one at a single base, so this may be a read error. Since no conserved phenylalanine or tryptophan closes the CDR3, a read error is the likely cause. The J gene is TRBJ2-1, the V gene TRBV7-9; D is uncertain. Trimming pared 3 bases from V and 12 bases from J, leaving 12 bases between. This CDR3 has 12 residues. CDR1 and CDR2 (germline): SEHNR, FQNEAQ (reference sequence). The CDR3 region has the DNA TGTGCCAGCAGCTTTAGGTCCCTTTGGCAGTTCTTA. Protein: CASSFRSLWQFL.

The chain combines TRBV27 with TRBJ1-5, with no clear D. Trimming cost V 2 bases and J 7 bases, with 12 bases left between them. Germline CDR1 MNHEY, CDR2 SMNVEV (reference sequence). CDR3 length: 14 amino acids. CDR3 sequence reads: CASSLKVGRQPQHF. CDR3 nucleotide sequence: TGTGCCAGCAGTTTAAAGGTGGGTCGGCAGCCCCAGCATTTT.

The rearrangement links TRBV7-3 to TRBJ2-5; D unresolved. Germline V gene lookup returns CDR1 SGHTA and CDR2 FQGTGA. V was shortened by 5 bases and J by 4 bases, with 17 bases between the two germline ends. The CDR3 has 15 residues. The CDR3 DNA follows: TGTGCCAGCAGCCCGAACGGGCTGGTGGTAGAGACCCAGTACTTC. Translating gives CASSPNGLVVETQYF.

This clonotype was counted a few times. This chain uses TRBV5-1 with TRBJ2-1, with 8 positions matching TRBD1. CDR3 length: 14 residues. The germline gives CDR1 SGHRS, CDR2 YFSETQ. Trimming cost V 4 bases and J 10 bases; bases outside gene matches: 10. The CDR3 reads CASSVRLAGGEQFF. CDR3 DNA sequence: TGCGCCAGCAGCGTAAGATTAGCAGGGGGCGAGCAGTTCTTC.

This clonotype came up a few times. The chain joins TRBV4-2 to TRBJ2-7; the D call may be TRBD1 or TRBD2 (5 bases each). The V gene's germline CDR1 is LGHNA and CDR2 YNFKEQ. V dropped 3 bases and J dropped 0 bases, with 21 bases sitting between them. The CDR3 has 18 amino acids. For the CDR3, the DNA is TGTGCCAGCAGCCAGATGGCCTGGGACGCAGAAGGCTCCTACGAGCAGTACTTC. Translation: CASSQMAWDAEGSYEQYF.

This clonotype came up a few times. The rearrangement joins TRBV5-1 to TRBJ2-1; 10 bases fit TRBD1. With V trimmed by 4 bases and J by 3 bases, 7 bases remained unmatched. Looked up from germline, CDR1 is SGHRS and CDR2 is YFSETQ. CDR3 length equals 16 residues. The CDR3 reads CASSPGQGVVYNEQFF. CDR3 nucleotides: TGCGCCAGCAGCCCCGGACAGGGGGTAGTCTACAATGAGCAGTTCTTC.

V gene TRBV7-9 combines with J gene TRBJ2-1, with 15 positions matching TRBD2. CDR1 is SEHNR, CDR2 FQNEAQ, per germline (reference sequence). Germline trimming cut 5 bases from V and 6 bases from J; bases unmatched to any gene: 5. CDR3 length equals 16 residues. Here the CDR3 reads CASSPRTSGGVNEQFF. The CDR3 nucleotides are TGTGCCAGCAGCCCGAGGACTAGCGGGGGGGTCAATGAGCAGTTCTTC. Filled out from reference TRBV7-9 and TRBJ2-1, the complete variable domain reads DTGVSQNPRHKITKRGQNVTFRCDPISEHNRLYWYRQTLGQGPEFLTYFQNEAQLEKSRLLSDRFSAERPKGSFSTLEIQRTEQGDSAMYLCASSPRTSGGVNEQFFGPGTRLTVL.

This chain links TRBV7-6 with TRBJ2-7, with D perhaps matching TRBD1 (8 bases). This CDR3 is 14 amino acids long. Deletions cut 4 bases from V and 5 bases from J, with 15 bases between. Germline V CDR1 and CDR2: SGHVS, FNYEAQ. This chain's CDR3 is CASSWEGQDHEQYF. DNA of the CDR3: TGTGCCAGCAGCTGGGAGGGACAGGACCACGAGCAGTACTTC.

The CDR3 nucleotides are TGCGCCAGCAGCTTGGCCGGGGTCCTACTGAATGAGTACAATGAGCAGTTCTTC. Translating it yields CASSLAGVLLNEYNEQFF. V usage is TRBV5-1 and J usage is TRBJ2-1; TRBD2 is a possible D gene (5 bases). There are 18 residues in the CDR3. V was shortened by 0 bases and J by 4 bases, with 20 bases between the two germline ends. Germline CDR1 and CDR2: SGHRS and YFSETQ.

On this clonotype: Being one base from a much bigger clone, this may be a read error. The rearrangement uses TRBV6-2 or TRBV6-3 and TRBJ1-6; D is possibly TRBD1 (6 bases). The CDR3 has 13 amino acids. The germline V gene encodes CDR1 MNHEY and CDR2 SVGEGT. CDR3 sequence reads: CASINREGSPLRF. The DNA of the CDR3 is TGTGCCAGCATCAACAGGGAAGGATCACCCCTCCGCTTT.

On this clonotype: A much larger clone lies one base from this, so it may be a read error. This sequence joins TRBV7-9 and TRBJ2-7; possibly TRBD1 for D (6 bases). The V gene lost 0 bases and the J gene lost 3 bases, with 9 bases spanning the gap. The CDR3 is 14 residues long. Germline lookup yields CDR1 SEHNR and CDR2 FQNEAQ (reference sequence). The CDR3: CASSLAAGDYEQYF. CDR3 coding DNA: TGTGCCAGCAGCTTAGCAGCAGGGGACTACGAGCAGTACTTC.

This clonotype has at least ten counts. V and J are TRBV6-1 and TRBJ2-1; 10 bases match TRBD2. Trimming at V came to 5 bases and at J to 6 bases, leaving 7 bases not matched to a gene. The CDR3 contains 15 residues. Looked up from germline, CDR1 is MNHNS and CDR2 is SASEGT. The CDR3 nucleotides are TGTGCCAGCAGTCATCCTAGCGGGGGTCCCAATGAGCAGTTCTTC. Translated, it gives CASSHPSGGPNEQFF.

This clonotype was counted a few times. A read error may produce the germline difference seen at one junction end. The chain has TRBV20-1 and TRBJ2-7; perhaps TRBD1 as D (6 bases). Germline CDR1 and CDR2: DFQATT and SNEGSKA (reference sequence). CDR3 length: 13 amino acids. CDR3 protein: CSARETGAYEQYF. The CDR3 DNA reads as TGCAGTGCCAGAGAGACAGGTGCCTACGAGCAGTACTTC.

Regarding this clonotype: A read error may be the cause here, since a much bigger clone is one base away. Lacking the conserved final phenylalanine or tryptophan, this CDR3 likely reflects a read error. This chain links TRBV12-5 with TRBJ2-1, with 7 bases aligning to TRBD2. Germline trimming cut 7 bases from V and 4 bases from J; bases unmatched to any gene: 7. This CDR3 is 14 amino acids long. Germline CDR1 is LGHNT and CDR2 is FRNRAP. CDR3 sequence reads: CASDPGLNYNEQFL. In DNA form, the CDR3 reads TGTGCTAGTGACCCGGGACTAAATTACAATGAGCAGTTCTTA.